This entry lists 5 T cell receptor beta chains sequenced from one sample in a study of cytomegalovirus exposure and HLA in healthy donors. The PCR ran on 60 Vbeta and 13 Jbeta primers. Produced via immunoSEQ multiplex PCR; TCRdb's table is partial and in-frame only. Of more than 60,000 clones in the sample, approximately 80% were seen once. The sequenced sample consisted of PBMCs. Every receptor here comes from a woman in her 40s in good health and CMV-seropositive.

This clone was seen a handful of times. The CDR3 protein is CASSMARGTEAFF. CDR3 in DNA: TGTGCCAGTAGTATGGCCCGAGGGACTGAAGCTTTCTTT. The chain uses TRBV19 and TRBJ1-1; no definite D call. The CDR3 contains 13 residues. In germline, CDR1 is LNHDA, CDR2 SQIVND (reference sequence). Between the trimmed V and J ends, which lost 3 bases and 5 bases, there was a span of 10 bases.

The genes are TRBV10-2 and TRBJ2-5; 11 positions agree with TRBD1. This CDR3 is built from 17 residues. Germline CDR1 and CDR2: WSHSY and SAAADI. Unmatched junction bases numbered 9, after V lost 2 bases and J lost 4 bases. The CDR3 DNA follows: TGCGCCAGCAGTGAGGCGAAAGGGACAGGGGGTGCAGAGACCCAGTACTTC. It specifies CASSEAKGTGGAETQYF.

The J gene is TRBJ2-5, the V gene TRBV10-3, with TRBD2 matching over 11 bases. This CDR3 has 16 amino acids. CDR1 and CDR2 from the germline V gene are ENHRY and SYGVKD. The J segment lost 4 bases and the V segment lost 0 bases, leaving 4 bases of the junction unmatched. The CDR3 protein is CAISESSGGARETQYF. CDR3 DNA: TGTGCCATCAGTGAGTCTAGCGGGGGGGCGAGAGAGACCCAGTACTTC.

This rearrangement joins TRBV5-4 to TRBJ2-2; TRBD1 agrees at 8 bases. The V gene end was trimmed by 1 base and the J gene end by 7 bases; junction bases not matched to a gene: 3. The germline V gene encodes CDR1 SGHNT and CDR2 YYREEE (reference sequence). The CDR3 extends over 14 amino acids. CDR3 nucleotides: TGTGCCAGCAGCTTGCAGGGGGCCGACGGGGAGCTGTTTTTT. This gives the protein CASSLQGADGELFF.

This chain links TRBV10-2 with TRBJ2-1; 15 bases match TRBD2. This CDR3 spans 18 amino acids. The germline V gene has CDR1 WSHSY and CDR2 SAAADI. V gave up 3 bases and J gave up 2 bases; unmatched junction bases: 5. The CDR3 region has the DNA TGCGCCAGCAGTGAACCTGGGACTAGCGGGGGGCCCTACAATGAGCAGTTCTTC. Residues: CASSEPGTSGGPYNEQFF.